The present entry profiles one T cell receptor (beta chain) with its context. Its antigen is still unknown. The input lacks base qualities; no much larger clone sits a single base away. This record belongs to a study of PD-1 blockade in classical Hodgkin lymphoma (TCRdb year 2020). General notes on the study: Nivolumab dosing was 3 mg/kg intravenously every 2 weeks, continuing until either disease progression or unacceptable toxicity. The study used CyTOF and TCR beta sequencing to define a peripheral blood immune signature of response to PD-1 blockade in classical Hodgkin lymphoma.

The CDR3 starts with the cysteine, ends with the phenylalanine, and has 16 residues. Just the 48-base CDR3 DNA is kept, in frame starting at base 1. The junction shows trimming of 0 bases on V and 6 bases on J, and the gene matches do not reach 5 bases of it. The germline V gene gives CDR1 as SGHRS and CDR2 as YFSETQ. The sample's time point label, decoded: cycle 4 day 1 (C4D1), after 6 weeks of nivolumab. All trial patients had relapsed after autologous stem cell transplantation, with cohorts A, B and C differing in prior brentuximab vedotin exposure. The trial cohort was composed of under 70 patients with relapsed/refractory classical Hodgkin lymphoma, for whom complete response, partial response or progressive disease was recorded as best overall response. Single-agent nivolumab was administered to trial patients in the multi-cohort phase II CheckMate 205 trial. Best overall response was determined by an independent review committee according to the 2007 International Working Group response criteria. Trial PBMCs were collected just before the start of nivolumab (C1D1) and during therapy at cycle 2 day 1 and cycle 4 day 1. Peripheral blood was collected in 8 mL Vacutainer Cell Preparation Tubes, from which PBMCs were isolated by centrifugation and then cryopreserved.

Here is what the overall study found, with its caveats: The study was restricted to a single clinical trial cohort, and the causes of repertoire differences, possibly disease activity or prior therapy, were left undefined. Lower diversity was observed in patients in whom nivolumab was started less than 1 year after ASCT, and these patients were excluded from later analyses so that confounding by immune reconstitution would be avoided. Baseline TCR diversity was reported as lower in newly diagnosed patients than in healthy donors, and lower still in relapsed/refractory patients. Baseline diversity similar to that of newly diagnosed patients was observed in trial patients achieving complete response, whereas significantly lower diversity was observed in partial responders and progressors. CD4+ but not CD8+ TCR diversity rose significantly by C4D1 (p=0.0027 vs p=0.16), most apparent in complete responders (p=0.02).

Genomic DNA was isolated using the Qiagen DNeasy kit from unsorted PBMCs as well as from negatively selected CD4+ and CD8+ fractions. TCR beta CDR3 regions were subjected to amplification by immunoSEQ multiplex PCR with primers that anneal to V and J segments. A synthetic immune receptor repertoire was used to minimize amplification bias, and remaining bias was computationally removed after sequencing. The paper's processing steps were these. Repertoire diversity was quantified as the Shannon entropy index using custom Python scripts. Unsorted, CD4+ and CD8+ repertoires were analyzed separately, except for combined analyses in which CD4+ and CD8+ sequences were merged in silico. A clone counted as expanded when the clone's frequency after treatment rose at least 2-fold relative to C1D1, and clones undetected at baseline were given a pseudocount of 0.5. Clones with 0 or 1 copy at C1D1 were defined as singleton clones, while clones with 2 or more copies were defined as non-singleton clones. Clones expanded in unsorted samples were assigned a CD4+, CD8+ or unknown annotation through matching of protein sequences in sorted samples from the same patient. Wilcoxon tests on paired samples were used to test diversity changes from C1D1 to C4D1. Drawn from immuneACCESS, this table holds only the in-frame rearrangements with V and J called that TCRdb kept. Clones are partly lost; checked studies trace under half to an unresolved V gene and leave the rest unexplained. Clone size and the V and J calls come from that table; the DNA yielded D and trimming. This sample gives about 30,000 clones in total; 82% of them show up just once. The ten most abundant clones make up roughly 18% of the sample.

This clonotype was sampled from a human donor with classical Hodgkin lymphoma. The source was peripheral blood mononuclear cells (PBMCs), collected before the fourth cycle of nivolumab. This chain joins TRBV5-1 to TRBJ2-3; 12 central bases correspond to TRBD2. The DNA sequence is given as TGCGCCAGCAGCTTGGGGACTAGCGGGGAGGGTGATACGCAGTATTTT. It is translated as CASSLGTSGEGDTQYF.